The clone carrying this T cell receptor beta chain has ten or more counts. The antigen is undetermined. There are 12 residues in the CDR3. V lost 5 bases, J lost 3 bases, and 8 bases lay in between. CDR1 is DFQATT, CDR2 SNEGSKA, per germline (reference sequence). These data are taken from a study of T-cell reconstitution after alpha-beta-depleted transplantation in children. Findings of the study overall: T-cell counts and diversity at one year post-transplant came mainly from newly produced T cells. As was reported, about two months after transplant, alpha-beta T cells came from several hundred expanded graft clones. Certain patients had high TCRbeta diversity at day 60, and it came from recipient T cells and thymic progenitors that survived.

The TCRbeta library incorporated unique molecular identifiers. One entry per CDR3 protein, called by TCRdb with MiXCR from the PCR reads. Of some 16,000 distinct CDR3 sequences listed, 4.5% to 6% are singletons. The TCR comes from a boy between 5 and 17 years old with acute lymphoblastic leukemia, due to receive a stem cell transplant. Specimen: PBMCs, collected before TCRalphabeta/CD19-depleted stem cell transplant. The V call is TRBV20-1, the J call TRBJ1-5; no definite D call. The CDR3, as DNA: TGCAGTGCTTCAGATACCAATCAGCCCCAGCATTTT. Protein: CSASDTNQPQHF.